Following are 18 T cell receptor beta chains from one sample sequenced in a study of shared clonotypes between healthy human individuals. Using immunoSEQ multiplex PCR, the repertoire was profiled, and TCRdb retains in-frame clones only, with some absent. Of about 680,000 clones in the sample, around 73% are singletons; the top ten hold around 2%. The sample taken for sequencing was memory CD4+ T cells sorted from blood. The subset: CD45RA-negative fraction. The receptors derive from a woman in her twenties or thirties in good health.

The chain has TRBV7-8 and TRBJ2-7, with 11 bases matching TRBD2. The CDR3 consists of 14 residues. CDR1 SGHVS and CDR2 FQNEAQ come from the germline V gene. V dropped 1 base and J dropped 7; count of bases not matched to a gene: 3. CDR3 region: CASSLVLAGVEQYF. The CDR3 DNA reads as TGTGCCAGCAGCTTAGTACTAGCGGGAGTTGAGCAGTACTTC.

This clone showed up many times. This chain uses TRBV5-4 with TRBJ1-1; 7 bases agree with TRBD1. The CDR3 extends over 15 amino acids. Germline V gives CDR1 SGHNT, CDR2 YYREEE (reference sequence). The V gene end was trimmed by 3 bases and the J gene end by 5 bases; junction bases not matched to a gene: 10. CDR3 in amino acids: CASSSKGGAGTEAFF. The CDR3 nucleotides read TGTGCCAGCAGCTCTAAAGGGGGCGCCGGTACTGAAGCTTTCTTT.

Only a few counts were recorded for this clone. J is TRBJ2-3 and V is TRBV5-1; 7 bases align to TRBD2. J lost 6 bases, V lost 0 bases, and 19 bases had no gene match. The CDR3 is 19 residues long. Germline CDR1 and CDR2: SGHRS and YFSETQ. CDR3 DNA: TGCGCCAGCAGCTTGGGTTTTCGTGGAGCGGGACTATTGCAGGATACGCAGTATTTT. The encoded protein is CASSLGFRGAGLLQDTQYF.

The chain is built from TRBV30 and TRBJ2-2, with D perhaps matching TRBD1 or TRBD2 (5 bases each). CDR3 length: 16 residues. V dropped 0 bases and J dropped 5 bases, with 16 bases sitting between them. Germline CDR1 GTSNPN, CDR2 SVGIG (reference sequence). In DNA, the CDR3 is TGTGCCTGGAGTGTACCGGGGACCCCGGGGACCGGGGAGCTGTTTTTT. Translating gives CAWSVPGTPGTGELFF.

The chain has TRBV4-1 and TRBJ2-1; D remains unclear. Trimming left V 0 bases short and J 8 bases short, with 8 bases between. The CDR3 sequence is 13 residues long. CDR1 is MGHRA, CDR2 YSYEKL, per germline. The CDR3, as DNA: TGCGCCAGCAGCCAAGATAGACGGTATGAGCAGTTCTTC. Translating gives CASSQDRRYEQFF.

The rearrangement uses TRBV19 and TRBJ1-5; D gene ambiguous. Trimming took 5 bases from V and 9 from J, leaving 11 bases between them. CDR1 is LNHDA, CDR2 SQIVND, per germline (reference sequence). The length of the CDR3 is 12 residues. Here the CDR3 reads CASSSGPRPQHF. The CDR3 DNA sequence: TGTGCCAGTAGTTCTGGCCCGCGGCCCCAGCATTTT.

This chain uses TRBV5-5 with TRBJ2-3, with 10 bases lining up with TRBD1. Germline CDR1 is SGHKS and CDR2 is YYEKEE (reference sequence). This CDR3 comprises 13 residues. The V segment lost 4 bases and the J segment 5 bases; nucleotides outside the gene matches: 1. The CDR3 nucleotides read TGTGCCAGCAGCAGGGACAGGGGAGATACGCAGTATTTT. This encodes CASSRDRGDTQYF.

This CDR3 reads CASSPRLGYNEQFF. CDR3 nucleotide sequence: TGTGCCAGCAGCCCAAGACTAGGCTACAATGAGCAGTTCTTC. This chain connects TRBV11-2 to TRBJ2-1, with D possibly matching TRBD2 (6 bases). The V gene lost 5 bases and the J gene lost 3 bases, with 11 bases spanning the gap. Germline CDR1 SGHAT, CDR2 FQNNGV. CDR3 length: 14 residues.

This clone was recorded many times. The chain is built from TRBV5-1 and TRBJ2-1, with 7 bases identical to TRBD2. This CDR3 has 14 amino acids. Germline loops: CDR1 SGHRS, CDR2 YFSETQ. V dropped 6 bases and J dropped 4; count of bases not matched to a gene: 7. The chain's CDR3 is CASIASGGYNEQFF. The DNA for the CDR3 is TGCGCCAGCATAGCTAGCGGAGGTTACAATGAGCAGTTCTTC. Looking up the rest from reference TRBV5-1 and TRBJ2-1 gives the full variable domain: KAGVTQTPRYLIKTRGQQVTLSCSPISGHRSVSWYQQTPGQGLQFLFEYFSETQRNKGNFPGRFSGRQFSNSRSEMNVSTLELGDSALYLCASIASGGYNEQFFGPGTRLTVL.

The chain recombines TRBV19 with TRBJ2-1, with TRBD1 identical over 10 bases. The CDR3 has 15 amino acids. V shed 7 bases and J 2 bases; nucleotides not matched to a gene: 5. Germline CDR1 reads LNHDA; CDR2 reads SQIVND (reference sequence). CDR3 residues: CASKGDRGTYNEQFF. In nucleotides, the CDR3 is TGTGCCAGTAAGGGGGACAGGGGAACCTACAATGAGCAGTTCTTC.

V and J are TRBV19 and TRBJ2-5; the match to TRBD2 covers 7 bases. V lost 6 bases, J lost 3 bases, and 10 bases stayed unmatched. Looked up from germline, CDR1 is LNHDA and CDR2 is SQIVND (reference sequence). The CDR3 loop spans 15 amino acids. The CDR3 DNA sequence: TGTGCCAGTAGCCCTCTCCGTGGGAGGGAAGAGACCCAGTACTTC. It yields the protein CASSPLRGREETQYF.

The genes are TRBV27 and TRBJ2-1, with D unclear. V lost 5 bases, J lost 5 bases, and 16 bases lay in between. Germline V gene lookup returns CDR1 MNHEY and CDR2 SMNVEV (reference sequence). The CDR3 covers 15 residues. The CDR3 reads CASSAIQAGDNEQFF. DNA for the CDR3: TGTGCCAGCAGTGCAATCCAGGCCGGAGACAATGAGCAGTTCTTC.

This clone was detected a few times. Other DNA sequences in this specimen translate into the identical CDR3. V is TRBV28 and J is TRBJ1-2; perhaps TRBD1 as D (5 bases). V was pared by 6 bases and J by 3 bases, with 11 bases between. The CDR3 totals 13 residues. Germline assignment: CDR1 MDHEN and CDR2 SYDVKM. CDR3 in amino acids: CASRGTGDYGYTF. Here the CDR3 DNA reads TGTGCCAGCAGGGGGACGGGAGACTATGGCTACACCTTC.

Only a few counts were recorded for this clone. The chain has TRBV7-2 and TRBJ2-7; 15 bases match TRBD2. J was trimmed by 6 bases and V by 0 bases; bases with no gene match: 6. The length of the CDR3 is 17 residues. The V gene's germline CDR1 is SGHTA and CDR2 FQGNSA. CDR3 in amino acids: CASSLAGTSGRQSEQYF. The CDR3 DNA reads as TGTGCCAGCAGCTTAGCCGGGACTAGCGGGAGGCAGTCCGAGCAGTACTTC.

This clone is a singleton in its sample. The J gene is TRBJ2-7, the V gene TRBV6-6, with a tentative D call TRBD2 (5 bases). Germline values: CDR1 MNHNY, CDR2 SVGAGI (reference sequence). CDR3 length: 13 amino acids. The ends were cut back, 6 bases at V and 2 bases at J, with 11 bases in the middle. The chain's CDR3 is CASSLEDAYEQYF. DNA for the CDR3: TGTGCCAGCAGCCTGGAGGACGCCTACGAGCAGTACTTC.

The gene calls are TRBV4-1 and TRBJ1-1; D unresolved. The CDR3 has 14 amino acids. V was clipped by 4 bases and J by 0 bases, with 9 bases between them. The germline CDR1 and CDR2 sequences are MGHRA and YSYEKL. DNA for the CDR3: TGCGCCAGCAGCCTCGGATGGGTGAACACTGAAGCTTTCTTT. This sequence encodes CASSLGWVNTEAFF.

V gene TRBV7-7 combines with J gene TRBJ2-1; tentatively, D is TRBD1 or TRBD2 (6 bases each). Germline lookup yields CDR1 SSHAT and CDR2 FNYEAQ (reference sequence). The V gene lost 5 bases and the J gene lost 4 bases, with 18 bases spanning the gap. This CDR3 has 16 residues. This CDR3 reads CASSPTRVGGYNEQFF. As DNA, the CDR3 is TGTGCCAGCAGCCCTACTAGGGTAGGGGGGTACAATGAGCAGTTCTTC.

The V gene is TRBV25-1, the J gene TRBJ1-1, with a tentative D call TRBD1 (6 bases). The germline V gene encodes CDR1 MGHDK and CDR2 SYGVNS. V was cut by 2 bases and J by 4 bases, with 14 bases left in between. This CDR3 is built from 15 residues. CDR3: CASSERNRAFTEAFF. CDR3 sequence (DNA): TGTGCCAGCAGTGAACGTAACAGGGCTTTCACTGAAGCTTTCTTT.